The 13 T cell receptor beta chains in this list originate from one sample, sequenced in a study of shared clonotypes between healthy human individuals (TCRdb year 2020). Receptor amplification or capture employed the immunoSEQ multiplex PCR assay. TCRdb retrieved this table from immuneACCESS and kept in-frame rearrangements only. Not all clones are present; in checked studies, unresolved V genes account for under half, and no reason is known for the remainder. The sample table records millions of clones; about 92% of these occur just once. Clones ranked in the top ten supply roughly 0.15% of the sample. Specimen: naive CD4+ T cells sorted from blood. Reading the label with the study, this specimen's cell subset or site is: CD45RA+ positively selected. The receptors shown here come from a man between 18 and 35 years old in good health.

The V call is TRBV12-5, the J call TRBJ1-2, with TRBD1 matching 9 bases. This CDR3 comprises 13 residues. V shed 6 bases, J shed 6 bases, and the junction held 5 bases outside the gene matches. Germline CDR1 is LGHNT and CDR2 is FRNRAP. CDR3 region: CASGEQGAHGYTF. CDR3 bases: TGTGCTAGTGGGGAACAGGGGGCCCATGGCTACACCTTC.

The chain has TRBV2 and TRBJ2-7, with 9 bases identical to TRBD2. The CDR3 is made up of 19 amino acids. Germline loops: CDR1 SNHLY, CDR2 FYNNEI. J lost 4 bases, V lost 3 bases, and 19 bases had no gene match. The CDR3 nucleotides are TGTGCCAGCAGTGACAGTCCTATCCTAGCGGGGATTTCAGGTTACGAGCAGTACTTC. Its translation is CASSDSPILAGISGYEQYF.

The J gene is TRBJ2-2, the V gene TRBV19; 8 nucleotides align to TRBD1. Germline V gene data show CDR1 as LNHDA and CDR2 as SQIVND (reference sequence). The V gene end was trimmed by 6 bases and the J gene end by 3 bases; junction bases not matched to a gene: 6. The length of the CDR3 is 15 residues. CDR3 sequence: CASSGDRTYTGELFF. The CDR3 nucleotides read TGTGCCAGTAGCGGGGACAGGACTTACACCGGGGAGCTGTTTTTT.

The chain couples TRBV5-1 to TRBJ2-2; 11 nucleotides line up with TRBD1. CDR3 length: 18 residues. Germline V gene data show CDR1 as SGHRS and CDR2 as YFSETQ. The ends lost 4 bases at V and 0 bases at J; junction bases unmatched: 8. The CDR3 protein is CASSDRGQGEPNTGELFF. CDR3 DNA: TGCGCCAGCAGCGACAGGGGACAGGGGGAGCCGAACACCGGGGAGCTGTTTTTT.

This chain links TRBV5-5 with TRBJ1-2; D is perhaps TRBD1 (6 bases). Germline CDR1 reads SGHKS; CDR2 reads YYEKEE (reference sequence). V was shortened by 4 bases and J by 4 bases, with 14 bases between the two germline ends. The CDR3 is made up of 14 amino acids. The CDR3 bases are TGTGCCAGCAGCCCGGGAGGGGGTCGCTATGGCTACACCTTC. Its protein is CASSPGGGRYGYTF.

The V and J genes are TRBV5-6 and TRBJ2-7; 11 nucleotides match TRBD2. Germline lookup yields CDR1 SGHDT and CDR2 YYEEEE. V gave up 2 bases and J gave up 7 bases; unmatched junction bases: 14. There are 17 residues in the CDR3. CDR3 amino acids: CASSFLLTSGRSQEQYF. The CDR3 DNA sequence: TGTGCCAGCAGCTTCCTCCTAACTAGCGGGAGAAGTCAAGAGCAGTACTTC. The full variable domain, in which reference TRBV5-6 and TRBJ2-7 provide the parts outside the CDR3, is DAGVTQSPTHLIKTRGQQVTLRCSPKSGHDTVSWYQQALGQGPQFIFQYYEEEERQRGNFPDRFSGHQFPNYSSELNVNALLLGDSALYLCASSFLLTSGRSQEQYFGPGTRLTVT.

This clone was counted between two and nine times. The chain has TRBV6-5 and TRBJ1-1; D may be TRBD1 (6 bases). The CDR3 totals 15 residues. Germline CDR1 MNHEY, CDR2 SVGAGI. The V gene lost 7 bases and the J gene lost 4 bases, with 19 bases spanning the gap. The CDR3 reads CASTESTGIGTEAFF. In DNA form, the CDR3 reads TGTGCCAGCACCGAGTCAACAGGGATCGGCACTGAAGCTTTCTTT.

The chain carries TRBV10-3 and TRBJ1-2; possible D gene TRBD1, 5 bases. This CDR3 comprises 12 residues. With 10 bases removed from V and 8 bases from J, the gap between germline ends came to 17 bases. In germline, CDR1 is ENHRY, CDR2 SYGVKD. The CDR3 DNA reads TGTGCCACTGGTACAGGTTTAGTCGGCTACACCTTC. It encodes CATGTGLVGYTF.

V usage is TRBV10-1 and J usage is TRBJ2-1; 8 bases map to TRBD2. The ends lost 3 bases at V and 6 bases at J; junction bases unmatched: 7. From germline, CDR1 is WNHNN and CDR2 SYGVQD (reference sequence). This CDR3 is 15 amino acids long. Here the CDR3 reads CASSDPGGNFNEQFF. The CDR3 bases are TGCGCCAGCAGTGACCCGGGGGGGAACTTCAATGAGCAGTTCTTC.

Comments on this clone: The same CDR3 also results from other DNA sequences found in this sample. This chain connects TRBV5-1 to TRBJ2-5, with D unclear. The V gene lost 1 base and the J gene lost 5 bases, with 6 bases spanning the gap. The CDR3 totals 12 residues. Germline-derived CDR1 and CDR2 are SGHRS and YFSETQ. CDR3 in amino acids: CASSLSSETQYF. The CDR3, as DNA: TGCGCCAGCAGCTTGTCGTCCGAGACCCAGTACTTC.

V is TRBV18 and J is TRBJ1-6; D is undetermined. Germline-derived CDR1 and CDR2 are KGHSH and LQKENI. V was shortened by 3 bases and J by 7 bases, with 13 bases between the two germline ends. The length of the CDR3 is 15 residues. The CDR3 coding sequence is TGTGCCAGCTCACCGGAGCTCCCCGGGAATTCACCCCTCCACTTT. Its translation: CASSPELPGNSPLHF. Variable domain in full (rest from reference TRBV18 and TRBJ1-6): NAGVMQNPRHLVRRRGQEARLRCSPMKGHSHVYWYRQLPEEGLKFMVYLQKENIIDESGMPKERFSAEFPKEGPSILRIQQVVRGDSAAYFCASSPELPGNSPLHFGNGTRLTVT.

The gene calls are TRBV7-2 and TRBJ2-6; 7 nucleotides align to TRBD2. V dropped 3 bases and J dropped 0; count of bases not matched to a gene: 8. CDR1 and CDR2 from the germline V gene are SGHTA and FQGNSA. This CDR3 contains 18 residues. The CDR3 DNA reads TGTGCCAGCAGCTTCAGCGGGGCGGTTTACTCTGGGGCCAACGTCCTGACTTTC. It yields the protein CASSFSGAVYSGANVLTF.

In the case of this clone: The identical CDR3 is also encoded by other nucleotide sequences in the sample. V and J are TRBV20-1 and TRBJ1-2, with a possible D match to TRBD1 (5 bases). The CDR3 runs 11 residues. V dropped 6 bases and J dropped 4 bases, with 9 bases sitting between them. Looked up from germline, CDR1 is DFQATT and CDR2 is SNEGSKA (reference sequence). The CDR3 reads CSARGGYGYTF. For the CDR3, the DNA is TGCAGTGCAAGGGGAGGCTATGGCTACACCTTC.